The sequence of this TCR beta chain was determined in a study of cytomegalovirus exposure and HLA in healthy donors. Study background: From about 179 million T cells, an earlier analysis saw approximately 110 million unique TCR beta sequences.

The V end lost 6 bases, the J end lost 3 bases, and 11 bases lay between the germline ends. The CDR3 loop spans 14 amino acids. Germline CDR1 and CDR2: MNHEY and SVGAGI. Study-level findings and limits: Later examination showed HLA-associated TCR beta chains had greater clonal expansion than equally common others. Some V segments, including TRBV6-2 and TRBV6-3, were excluded as indistinguishable.

Amplification used 60 Vbeta primers and 13 Jbeta primers. Using immunoSEQ multiplex PCR, the repertoire was profiled, and TCRdb retains in-frame clones only, with some absent. Counted here are 150,000 to 200,000 clones, 80% occurring once; the ten biggest clones make up roughly 10%. All the people who gave samples were healthy bone marrow donors. This clone appeared a few times. Its antigen is unknown. The chain combines TRBV6-5 with TRBJ1-4, with unresolved D. Sequenced input: PBMCs. This clonotype originated in a young man in good health and CMV-seropositive. The CDR3 protein is CASRGQAPNEKLFF. CDR3 sequence (DNA): TGTGCCAGCAGGGGCCAGGCCCCTAATGAAAAACTGTTTTTT.